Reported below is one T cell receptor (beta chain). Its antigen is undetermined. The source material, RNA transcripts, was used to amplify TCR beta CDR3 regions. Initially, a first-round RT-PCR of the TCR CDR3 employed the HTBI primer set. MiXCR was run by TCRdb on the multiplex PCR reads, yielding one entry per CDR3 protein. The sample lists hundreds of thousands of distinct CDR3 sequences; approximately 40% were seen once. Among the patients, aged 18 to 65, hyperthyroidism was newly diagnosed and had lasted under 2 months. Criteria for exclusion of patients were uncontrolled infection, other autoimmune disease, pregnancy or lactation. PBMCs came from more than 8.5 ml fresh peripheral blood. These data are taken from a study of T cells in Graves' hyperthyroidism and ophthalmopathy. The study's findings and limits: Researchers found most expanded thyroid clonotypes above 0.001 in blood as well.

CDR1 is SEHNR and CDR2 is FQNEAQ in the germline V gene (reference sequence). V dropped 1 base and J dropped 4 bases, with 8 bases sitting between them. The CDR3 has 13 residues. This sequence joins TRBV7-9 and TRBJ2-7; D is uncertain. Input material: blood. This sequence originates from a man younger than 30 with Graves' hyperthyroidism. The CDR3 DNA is TGTGCCAGCAGCTTAGAACGGATATACGAGCAGTACTTC. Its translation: CASSLERIYEQYF.